Below, 4 T cell receptor beta chains from the same sample are listed, as sequenced in a study of blood T cell repertoires in COVID-19. Only in-frame clones appear in the TCRdb table, and some are missing; sequencing was by immunoSEQ multiplex PCR. This sample carries around 140,000 clones, 70% to 90% of them seen once, and the ten largest clones take more than 2%. Specimen: peripheral blood. The receptors were gathered from an older man with active COVID-19.

The chain recombines TRBV15 with TRBJ2-3, with 7 bases identical to TRBD2. Trimming took 0 bases from V and 2 from J; bases not matched to a gene: 8. This CDR3 is built from 17 residues. Germline CDR1 LNHNV, CDR2 YYDKDF (reference sequence). CDR3 sequence (DNA): TGTGCCACCAGCAGAGAAGGGCTAGCGGTCTCCACAGATACGCAGTATTTT. This translates into CATSREGLAVSTDTQYF.

The V and J genes are TRBV7-9 and TRBJ2-1; possible D gene TRBD2, 5 bases. Germline CDR1 and CDR2: SEHNR and FQNEAQ (reference sequence). The CDR3 loop spans 14 amino acids. Trimming stripped 2 bases from V and 3 bases from J, with 8 bases between. CDR3 region: CASSLSAVYNEQFF. CDR3 DNA sequence: TGTGCCAGCAGCTTATCAGCGGTCTACAATGAGCAGTTCTTC.

The chain has TRBV7-2 and TRBJ2-1; D might be TRBD1 (5 bases). The V and J ends lost 0 bases and 8 bases respectively, with 11 bases between them. Germline values: CDR1 SGHTA, CDR2 FQGNSA. CDR3 size: 14 residues. As DNA, the CDR3 is TGTGCCAGCAGCTTAGCGCATTGGGGCGATGAGCAGTTCTTC. Its translation: CASSLAHWGDEQFF.

Only one count was recorded for this clone. The chain carries TRBV2 and TRBJ2-3; the match to TRBD2 covers 10 bases. Germline V lookup: CDR1 SNHLY, CDR2 FYNNEI. Trimming took 6 bases from V and 6 from J; bases not matched to a gene: 6. The CDR3 runs to 14 residues. The chain's CDR3 is CASRPGTSADTQYF. The CDR3 DNA reads as TGTGCCAGCAGGCCCGGGACTAGCGCGGATACGCAGTATTTT.